The rows below give T cell receptor beta chains drawn from one sample of a study of metastatic and nonmetastatic thyroid tumors. TCRdb reanalyzed the PCR reads via MiXCR. The sample holds thousands of clones, about a quarter seen once. Input material: adjacent normal tissue. These TCRs come from a female donor with papillary thyroid cancer or a benign thyroid nodule (not recorded which). Some clones in this sample may be carry-over from other donors' samples. The CDR3 runs from the conserved cysteine through the conserved F or W. The D gene is left open where the match is weak. Size tells how often a clone was seen (once, few, many) or the class of an expanded clone, and some rows leave it out.

>.|TRBV7-9|many|TRBJ2-3
CASSLLVPDTQYF
TGTGCCAGCAGCTTATTGGTCCCTGATACGCAGTATTTT
>.|TRBV19|few|TRBJ2-7
CASSRDSNPYEQYF
TGTGCCAGTAGCCGGGACTCCAACCCCTACGAGCAGTACTTC
>.|TRBV10-3|.|TRBJ2-1
CAMSEMNTYNEQFF
TGTGCCATGAGTGAAATGAACACCTACAATGAGCAGTTCTTC
>.|TRBV4-2|few|TRBJ2-1
CASSQELQGRNNEQFF
TGTGCCAGCAGCCAAGAGCTACAGGGAAGGAACAATGAGCAGTTCTTC
>.|TRBV12-3/TRBV12-4|few|TRBJ1-5
CASSRGDQPQHF
TGTGCCAGCAGCCGGGGCGATCAGCCCCAGCATTTT
>.|TRBV29-1|many|TRBJ1-2
CSVVGGGQKFGNYGYTF
TGCAGCGTTGTTGGGGGGGGGCAGAAGTTCGGTAACTATGGCTACACCTTC
>.|TRBV20-1|.|TRBJ2-7
CSARDQSYEQYF
TGCAGTGCTAGAGATCAGAGCTACGAGCAGTACTTC
>.|TRBV5-3|.|TRBJ1-2
CASSLGVVPSGYTF
TGTGCCAGTAGCTTGGGTGTAGTTCCGTCTGGCTACACCTTC
>.|TRBV6-1|medium-sized|TRBJ2-2
CAGGSANTGELFF
TGTGCCGGGGGATCCGCGAACACCGGGGAGCTGTTTTTT
>.|TRBV5-8|.|TRBJ1-2
CASSLGGVRYGYTF
TGTGCCAGCAGCTTGGGCGGGGTTCGGTATGGCTACACCTTC
>.|TRBV27|.|TRBJ2-7
CASSSKPGLPYEQYF
TGTGCCAGCAGTTCCAAACCGGGACTGCCCTACGAGCAGTACTTC
>.|TRBV20-1|.|TRBJ2-7
CSASRLKAYEQYF
TGCAGTGCTAGTCGACTTAAAGCCTACGAGCAGTACTTC
>.|TRBV27|medium-sized|TRBJ1-1
CASSLSHDRMNTEAFF
TGTGCCAGCAGTTTATCCCACGACAGGATGAACACTGAAGCTTTCTTT
>TRBD1|TRBV6-1|medium-sized|TRBJ1-4
CASKDPGQPNEKLFF
TGTGCCAGCAAAGATCCGGGACAGCCTAATGAAAAACTGTTTTTT
>.|TRBV24-1|.|TRBJ2-7
CATSDTRSSYEQYF
TGTGCCACCAGTGATACCAGGAGCTCCTACGAGCAGTACTTC
>.|TRBV19|medium-sized|TRBJ1-2
CASSTGGGSRSGYTF
TGTGCCAGTAGTACCGGCGGGGGGTCAAGATCTGGCTACACCTTC
>TRBD1|TRBV18|.|TRBJ1-2
CASSPEGQGAWGYTF
TGTGCCAGCTCACCAGAGGGACAGGGGGCCTGGGGCTACACCTTC
>.|TRBV2|medium-sized|TRBJ2-7
CASRANEQYF
TGTGCCAGCAGGGCCAACGAGCAGTACTTC